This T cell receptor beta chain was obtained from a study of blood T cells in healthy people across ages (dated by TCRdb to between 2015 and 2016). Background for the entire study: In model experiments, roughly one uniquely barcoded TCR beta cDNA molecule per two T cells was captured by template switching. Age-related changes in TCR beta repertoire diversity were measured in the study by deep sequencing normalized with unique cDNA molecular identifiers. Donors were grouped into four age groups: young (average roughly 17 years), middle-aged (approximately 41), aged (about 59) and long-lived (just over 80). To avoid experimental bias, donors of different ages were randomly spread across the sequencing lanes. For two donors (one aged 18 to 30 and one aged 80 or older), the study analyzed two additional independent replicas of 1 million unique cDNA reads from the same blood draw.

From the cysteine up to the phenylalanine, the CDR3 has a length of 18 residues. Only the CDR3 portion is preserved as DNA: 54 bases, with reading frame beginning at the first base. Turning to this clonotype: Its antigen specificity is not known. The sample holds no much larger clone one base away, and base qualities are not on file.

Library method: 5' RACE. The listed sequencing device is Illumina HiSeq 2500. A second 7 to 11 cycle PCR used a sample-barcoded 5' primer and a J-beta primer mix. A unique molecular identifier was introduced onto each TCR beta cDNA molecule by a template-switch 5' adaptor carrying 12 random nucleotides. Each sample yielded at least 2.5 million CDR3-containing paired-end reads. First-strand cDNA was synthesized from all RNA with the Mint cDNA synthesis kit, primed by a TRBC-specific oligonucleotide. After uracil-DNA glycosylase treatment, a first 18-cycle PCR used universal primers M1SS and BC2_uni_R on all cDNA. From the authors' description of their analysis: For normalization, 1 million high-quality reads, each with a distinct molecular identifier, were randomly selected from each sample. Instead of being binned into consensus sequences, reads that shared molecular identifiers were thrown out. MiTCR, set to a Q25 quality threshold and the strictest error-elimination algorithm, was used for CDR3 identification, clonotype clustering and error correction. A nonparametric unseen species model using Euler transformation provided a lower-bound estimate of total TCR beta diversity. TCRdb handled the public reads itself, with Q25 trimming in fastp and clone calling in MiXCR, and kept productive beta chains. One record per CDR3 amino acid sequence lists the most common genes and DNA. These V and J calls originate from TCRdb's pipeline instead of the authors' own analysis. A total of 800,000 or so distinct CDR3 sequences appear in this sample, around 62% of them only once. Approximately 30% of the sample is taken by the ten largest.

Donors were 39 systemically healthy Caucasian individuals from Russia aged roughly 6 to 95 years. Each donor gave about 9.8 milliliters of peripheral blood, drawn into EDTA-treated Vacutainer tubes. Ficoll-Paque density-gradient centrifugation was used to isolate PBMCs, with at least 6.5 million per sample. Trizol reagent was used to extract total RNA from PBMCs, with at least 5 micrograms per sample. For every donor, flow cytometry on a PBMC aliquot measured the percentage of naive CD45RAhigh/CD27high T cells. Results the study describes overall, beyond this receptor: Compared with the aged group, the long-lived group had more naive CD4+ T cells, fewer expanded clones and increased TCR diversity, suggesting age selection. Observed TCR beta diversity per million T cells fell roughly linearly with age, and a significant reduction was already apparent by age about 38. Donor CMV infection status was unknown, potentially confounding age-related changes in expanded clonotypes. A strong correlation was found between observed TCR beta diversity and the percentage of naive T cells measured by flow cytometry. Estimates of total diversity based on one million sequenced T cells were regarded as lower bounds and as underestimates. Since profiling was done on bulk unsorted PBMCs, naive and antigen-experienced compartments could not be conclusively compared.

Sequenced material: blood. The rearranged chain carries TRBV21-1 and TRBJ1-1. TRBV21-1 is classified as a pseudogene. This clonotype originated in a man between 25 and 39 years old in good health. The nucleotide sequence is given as TGTGCCAGCAGCAAAGGGAGGGCAGGGAGGATTCCTAACACTGAAGCTTTCTTT. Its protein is CASSKGRAGRIPNTEAFF.